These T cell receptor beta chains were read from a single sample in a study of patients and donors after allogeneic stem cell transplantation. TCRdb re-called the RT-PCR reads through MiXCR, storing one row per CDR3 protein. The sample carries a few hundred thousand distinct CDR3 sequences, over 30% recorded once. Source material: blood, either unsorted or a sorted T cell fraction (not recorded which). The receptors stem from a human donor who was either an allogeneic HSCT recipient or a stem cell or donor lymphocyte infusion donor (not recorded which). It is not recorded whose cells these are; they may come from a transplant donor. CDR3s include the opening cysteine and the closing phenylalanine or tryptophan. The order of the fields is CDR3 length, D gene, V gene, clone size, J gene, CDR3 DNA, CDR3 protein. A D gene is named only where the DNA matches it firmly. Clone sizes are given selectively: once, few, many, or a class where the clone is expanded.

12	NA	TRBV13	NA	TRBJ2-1	TGTGCCAGCAGCTTAGGCCACAATGAGCAGTTCTTC	CASSLGHNEQFF
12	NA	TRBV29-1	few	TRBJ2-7	TGCAGCGTTGGAGGCAGGGGACCCGTGCAGTACTTC	CSVGGRGPVQYF
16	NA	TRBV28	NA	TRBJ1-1	TGTGCCAGCAGAGACCCCGGGACCCTCCCCGGTACTGAAGCTTTCTTT	CASRDPGTLPGTEAFF
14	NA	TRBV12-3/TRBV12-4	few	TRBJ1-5	TGTGCCAGCGGTTGGGGCAGCTTCAATCAGCCCCAGCATTTT	CASGWGSFNQPQHF
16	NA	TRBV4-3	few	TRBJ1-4	TGCGCCAGCAGCCAAGATCGAGGGGCGGACTTGGTGAAACTGTTTTTT	CASSQDRGADLVKLFF
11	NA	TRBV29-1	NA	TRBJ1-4	TGCAGCGTTGAATGGGGGGAAAAACTGTTTTTT	CSVEWGEKLFF
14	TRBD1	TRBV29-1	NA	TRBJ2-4	TGCAGCGTTGAAGATACAGGGGACAAAAACATTCAGTACTTC	CSVEDTGDKNIQYF
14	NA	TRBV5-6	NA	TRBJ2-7	TGTGCCAGCAGCTTGTTAGGGGAAAGGTACGAGCAGTACTTC	CASSLLGERYEQYF
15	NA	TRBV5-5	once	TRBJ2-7	TGTGCCAGCAGCTTGGCCTTAGGACAGACCTACGAGCAGTACTTC	CASSLALGQTYEQYF
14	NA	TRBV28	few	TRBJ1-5	TGTGCCAGCAGTTTATTCGGGGTCTCTCTGCCCCAGCATTTT	CASSLFGVSLPQHF
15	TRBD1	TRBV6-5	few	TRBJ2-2	TGTGCCAGCAGTCCCGGGACAGGGTCCGGCGGGGAGCTGTTTTTT	CASSPGTGSGGELFF
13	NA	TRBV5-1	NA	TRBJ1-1	TGCGCCAGCAGGCCCACGCCGGACACTGAAGCTTTCTTT	CASRPTPDTEAFF
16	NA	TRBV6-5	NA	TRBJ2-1	TGTGCCAGCAATTCTTTCGGGCCCCCCGTACACAATGAGCAGTTCTTC	CASNSFGPPVHNEQFF
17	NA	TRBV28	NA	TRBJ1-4	TGTGCCAGCAGTCTAGGATGGCGGGGTCCAACTAATGAAAAACTGTTTTTT	CASSLGWRGPTNEKLFF
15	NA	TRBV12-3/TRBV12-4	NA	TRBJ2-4	TGTGCCAGCAGTTTGGGTGCAGGGAGAGGGGACATTCAGTACTTC	CASSLGAGRGDIQYF
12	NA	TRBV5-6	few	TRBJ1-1	TGTGCCAGCAGCTCCCAGCGCGGGGAAGCTTTCTTT	CASSSQRGEAFF
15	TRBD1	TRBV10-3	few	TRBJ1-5	TGTGCCATCAGTGAAGCAGGGGGCACGGGTCAGCCCCAGCATTTT	CAISEAGGTGQPQHF
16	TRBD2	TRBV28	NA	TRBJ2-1	TGTGCCAGCAGTGCTCCGGGGGGAAGCTCCTACAATGAGCAGTTCTTC	CASSAPGGSSYNEQFF
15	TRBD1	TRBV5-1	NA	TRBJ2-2	TGCGCCAGCAGCCGGATCGGACAGGGAGGCGGGGAGCTGTTTTTT	CASSRIGQGGGELFF